This T cell receptor beta chain derives from a study of technical replicates of blood from a few donors. After removal of 2 bases from V and 7 bases from J, the junction contained 6 bases not matched to a gene. The CDR3 spans 15 residues. Germline CDR1 and CDR2: MNHNS and SASEGT. Assay used: immunoSEQ multiplex PCR; TCRdb lists only in-frame clones, some missing. The sample carries about 72,000 clones, roughly 92% recorded once. The sequence was obtained from a human donor in good health. Sequenced input: T cells isolated from PBMCs. V and J are TRBV6-1 and TRBJ2-1, with 9 positions matching TRBD2. CDR3 protein: CASSENSGSRNEQFF. As DNA, the CDR3 is TGTGCCAGCAGTGAAAATAGCGGGAGTAGGAATGAGCAGTTCTTC.